This entry features one T cell receptor beta chain sequence. Its antigen is unidentified. These data belong to a study of cytomegalovirus exposure and HLA in healthy donors. Germline-derived CDR1 and CDR2 are SGHTA and FQGTGA. The CDR3 is made up of 14 amino acids. Between the trimmed V and J ends, which lost 5 bases and 0 bases, there was a span of 11 bases. The study, taken as a whole, reports: The authors later found TCR association rates varying by HLA locus, with DRB1 most and HLA-C fewest. According to a later analysis, most TCR beta chains associated with CMV appeared HLA-restricted. Sequence variants that were highly shared formed a cluster that was likely a sequencing artifact. The study designated over 150 TCR beta chains cytomegalovirus-associated.

PCR employed 60 Vbeta and 13 Jbeta primers. Assay: immunoSEQ multiplex PCR; the TCRdb copy retains only in-frame clones and omits some. The sample lists some 130,000 clones; roughly three quarters were seen once. The chain recombines TRBV7-3 with TRBJ2-7; the D gene is possibly TRBD1 (5 bases). Sequenced sample: PBMCs. This clonotype was obtained from a man aged 35-49 years in good health and CMV-seronegative. The CDR3 DNA follows: TGTGCCAGCAGCGCGCAGGGAAGCTCCTACGAGCAGTACTTC. It encodes CASSAQGSSYEQYF.